This T cell receptor beta chain comes out of a study of blood T cells in healthy people across ages. The CDR3 extends over 16 amino acids. This clonotype occurred a few times. Its antigen is undetermined. With a J-beta primer mix and a sample-barcoded 5' primer, a second PCR ran about 6 to 11 cycles. All cDNA molecules were each tagged by a template-switch adaptor with 12 random nucleotides. TCRdb re-analysed the 5' RACE reads in MiXCR, keeping a single row per CDR3 protein. The data contain about 1.4 million distinct CDR3 sequences, approximately 59% of them singletons. Points from the study as a whole: Naive T cell percentage showed a strong correlation with the diversity of TCR beta. Both naive CD4+ cell counts and diversity were greater in long-lived donors than in aged donors.

The V and J genes are TRBV21-1 and TRBJ2-5; the table's TRBD2 call for D was not verified on the DNA. TRBV21-1 is flagged as a pseudogene. This TCR came from a man aged 18 to 35 in good health. Material for sequencing was blood. The CDR3 spells CASSKGLPRFQETQYF. The CDR3 nucleotides read TGTGCCAGCAGCAAAGGCCTTCCCCGATTCCAAGAGACCCAGTACTTC.